The source of this TCR beta chain is a study of cytomegalovirus exposure and HLA in healthy donors. Whole-study results and caveats: TRBV6-2, TRBV6-3 and some other V segments were unresolvable in 87-base-pair reads. Presence/absence analysis assumed near-uniform sequencing depth across donors.

The PCR had 60 Vbeta and 13 Jbeta primers. Clones were read by immunoSEQ multiplex PCR, and TCRdb kept only the in-frame ones, dropping some. Of 95,000 to 150,000 clones listed, around 78% are singletons. In the case of this clone: As yet, its antigen is unknown.

Germline lookup yields CDR1 MNHEY and CDR2 SMNVEV (reference sequence). This CDR3 is 13 amino acids long. The V end lost 2 bases, the J end lost 3 bases, and 7 bases lay between the germline ends. Each of the donors was a healthy bone marrow donor. The TCR was taken from a woman aged 40 to 50 in good health and CMV-seronegative. The specimen sequenced was PBMCs. The V gene is TRBV27, the J gene TRBJ1-2, with D possibly being TRBD1 (6 bases). Here the CDR3 DNA reads TGTGCCAGCAGTTTACAGGGGTACTATGGCTACACCTTC. This translates into CASSLQGYYGYTF.